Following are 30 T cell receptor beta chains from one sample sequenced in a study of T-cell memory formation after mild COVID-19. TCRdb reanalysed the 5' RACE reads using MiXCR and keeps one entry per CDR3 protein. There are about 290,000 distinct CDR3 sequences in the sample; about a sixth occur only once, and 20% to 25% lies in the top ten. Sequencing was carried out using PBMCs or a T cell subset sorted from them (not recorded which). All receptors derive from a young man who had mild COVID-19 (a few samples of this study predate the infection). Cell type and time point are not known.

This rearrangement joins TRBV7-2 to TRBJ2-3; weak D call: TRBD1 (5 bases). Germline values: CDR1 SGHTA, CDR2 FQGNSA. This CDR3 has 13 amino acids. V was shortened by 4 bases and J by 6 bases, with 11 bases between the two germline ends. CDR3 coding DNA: TGTGCCAGCAGCTCAACCCACAGGGATACGCAGTATTTT. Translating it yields CASSSTHRDTQYF.

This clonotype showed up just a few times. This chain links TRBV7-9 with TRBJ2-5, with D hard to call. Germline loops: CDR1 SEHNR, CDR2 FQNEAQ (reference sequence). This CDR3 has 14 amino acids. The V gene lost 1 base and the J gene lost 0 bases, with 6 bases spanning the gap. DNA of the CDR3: TGTGCCAGCAGCTTAGAGAACTACCAAGAGACCCAGTACTTC. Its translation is CASSLENYQETQYF.

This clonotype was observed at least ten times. CDR3 in DNA: TGCAGTGCTAGAGTCGGGGGCGCCAACACTGAAGCTTTCTTT. Its translation: CSARVGGANTEAFF. The chain carries TRBV20-1 and TRBJ1-1; D perhaps matches TRBD1 (6 bases). V was pared by 1 base and J by 2 bases, with 11 bases between. CDR1 is DFQATT, CDR2 SNEGSKA, per germline (reference sequence). The CDR3 is 14 residues long.

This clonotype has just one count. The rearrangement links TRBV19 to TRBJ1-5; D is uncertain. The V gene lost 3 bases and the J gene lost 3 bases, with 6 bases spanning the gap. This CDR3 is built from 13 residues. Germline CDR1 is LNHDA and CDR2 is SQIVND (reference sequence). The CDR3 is CASSIVFNQPQHF. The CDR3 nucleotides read TGTGCCAGTAGTATCGTATTCAATCAGCCCCAGCATTTT. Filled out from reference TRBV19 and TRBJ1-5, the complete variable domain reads DGGITQSPKYLFRKEGQNVTLSCEQNLNHDAMYWYRQDPGQGLRLIYYSQIVNDFQKGDIAEGYSVSREKKESFPLTVTSAQKNPTAFYLCASSIVFNQPQHFGDGTRLSIL.

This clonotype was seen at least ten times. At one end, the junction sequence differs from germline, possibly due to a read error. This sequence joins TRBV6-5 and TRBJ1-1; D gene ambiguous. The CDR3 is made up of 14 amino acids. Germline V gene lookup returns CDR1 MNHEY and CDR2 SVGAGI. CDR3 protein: CASCYAGANTEAFF. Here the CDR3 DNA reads TGTGCCAGCTGTTACGCGGGCGCGAACACTGAAGCTTTCTTT.

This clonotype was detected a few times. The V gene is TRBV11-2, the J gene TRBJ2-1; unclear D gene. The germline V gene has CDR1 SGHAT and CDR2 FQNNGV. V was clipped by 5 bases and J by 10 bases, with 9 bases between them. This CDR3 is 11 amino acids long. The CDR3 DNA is TGTGCCAGCAGCCTCTATGTAGAGCAGTTCTTC. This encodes CASSLYVEQFF.

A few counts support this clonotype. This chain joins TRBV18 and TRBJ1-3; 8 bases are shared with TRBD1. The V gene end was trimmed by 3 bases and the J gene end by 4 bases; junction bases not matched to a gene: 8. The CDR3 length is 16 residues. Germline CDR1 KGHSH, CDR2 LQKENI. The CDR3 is CASSPRGQVPGNTIYF. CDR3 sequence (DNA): TGTGCCAGCTCACCTAGGGGACAGGTCCCCGGAAACACCATATATTTT. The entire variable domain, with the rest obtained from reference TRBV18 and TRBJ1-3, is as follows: NAGVMQNPRHLVRRRGQEARLRCSPMKGHSHVYWYRQLPEEGLKFMVYLQKENIIDESGMPKERFSAEFPKEGPSILRIQQVVRGDSAAYFCASSPRGQVPGNTIYFGEGSWLTVV.

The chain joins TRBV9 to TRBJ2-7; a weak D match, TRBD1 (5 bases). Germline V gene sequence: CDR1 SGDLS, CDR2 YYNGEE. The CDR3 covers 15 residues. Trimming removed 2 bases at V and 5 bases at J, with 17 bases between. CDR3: CASSVGVGLTHEQYF. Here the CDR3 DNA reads TGTGCCAGCAGCGTGGGCGTGGGGCTGACCCACGAGCAGTACTTC.

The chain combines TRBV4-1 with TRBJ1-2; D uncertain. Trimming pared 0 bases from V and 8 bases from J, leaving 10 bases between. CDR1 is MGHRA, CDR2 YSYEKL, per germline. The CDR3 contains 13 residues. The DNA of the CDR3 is TGCGCCAGCAGCCAAGATAGACGGGAGGGCTACACCTTC. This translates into CASSQDRREGYTF.

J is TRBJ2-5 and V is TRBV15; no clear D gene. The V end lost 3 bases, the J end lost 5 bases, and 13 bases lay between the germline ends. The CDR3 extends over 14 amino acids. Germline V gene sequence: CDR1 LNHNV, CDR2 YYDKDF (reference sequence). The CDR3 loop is CATSRDGVWETQYF. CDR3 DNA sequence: TGTGCCACCAGCAGGGACGGAGTTTGGGAGACCCAGTACTTC.

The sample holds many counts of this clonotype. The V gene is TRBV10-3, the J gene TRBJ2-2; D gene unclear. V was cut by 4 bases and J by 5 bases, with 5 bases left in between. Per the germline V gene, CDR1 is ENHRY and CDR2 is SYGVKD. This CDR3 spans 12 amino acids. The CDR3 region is CAISGSTGELFF. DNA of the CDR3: TGTGCCATCAGTGGATCGACCGGGGAGCTGTTTTTT.

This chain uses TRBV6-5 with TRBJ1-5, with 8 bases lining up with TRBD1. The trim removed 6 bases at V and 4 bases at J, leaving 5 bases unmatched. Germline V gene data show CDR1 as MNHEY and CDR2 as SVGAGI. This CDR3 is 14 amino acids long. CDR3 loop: CASSPYRGNQPQHF. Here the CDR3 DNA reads TGTGCCAGCAGCCCGTACAGGGGGAATCAGCCCCAGCATTTT.

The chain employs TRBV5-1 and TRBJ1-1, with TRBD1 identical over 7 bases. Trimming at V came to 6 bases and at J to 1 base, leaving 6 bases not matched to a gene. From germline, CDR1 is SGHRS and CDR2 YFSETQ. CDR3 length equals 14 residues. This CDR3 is CASKGARENTEAFF. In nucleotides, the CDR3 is TGCGCCAGCAAGGGGGCCAGGGAGAACACTGAAGCTTTCTTT.

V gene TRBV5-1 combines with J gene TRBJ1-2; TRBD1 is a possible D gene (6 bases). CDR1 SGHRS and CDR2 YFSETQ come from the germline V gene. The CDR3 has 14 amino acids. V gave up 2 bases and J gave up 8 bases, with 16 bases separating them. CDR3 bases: TGCGCCAGCAGCTTCGGGCAGGGGACTTTAGGCTACACCTTC. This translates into CASSFGQGTLGYTF.

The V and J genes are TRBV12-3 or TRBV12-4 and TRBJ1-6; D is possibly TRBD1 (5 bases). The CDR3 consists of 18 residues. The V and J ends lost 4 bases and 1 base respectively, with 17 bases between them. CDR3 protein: CASSSYGGGLSYNSPLHF. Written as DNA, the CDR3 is TGTGCCAGCAGTTCCTATGGGGGTGGATTGTCCTATAATTCACCCCTCCACTTT.

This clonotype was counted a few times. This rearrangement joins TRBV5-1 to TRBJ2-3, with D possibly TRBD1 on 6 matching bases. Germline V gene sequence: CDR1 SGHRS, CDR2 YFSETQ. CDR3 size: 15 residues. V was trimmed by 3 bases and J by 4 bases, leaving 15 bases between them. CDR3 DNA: TGCGCCAGCAGCTCCGTGACAGGTGGCTCAGATACGCAGTATTTT. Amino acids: CASSSVTGGSDTQYF.

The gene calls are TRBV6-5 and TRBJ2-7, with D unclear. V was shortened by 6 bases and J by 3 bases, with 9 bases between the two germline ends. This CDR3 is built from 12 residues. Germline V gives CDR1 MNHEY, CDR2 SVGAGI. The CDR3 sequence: CASSPGYYEQYV. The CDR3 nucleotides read TGTGCCAGCAGCCCCGGTTACTACGAGCAGTACGTC.

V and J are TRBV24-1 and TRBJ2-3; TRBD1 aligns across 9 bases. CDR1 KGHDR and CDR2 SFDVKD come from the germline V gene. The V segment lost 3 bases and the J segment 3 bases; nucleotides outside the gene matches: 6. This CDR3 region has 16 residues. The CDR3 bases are TGTGCCACCAGTGATGCCGGGACAGGGCTAACAGATACGCAGTATTTT. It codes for CATSDAGTGLTDTQYF.

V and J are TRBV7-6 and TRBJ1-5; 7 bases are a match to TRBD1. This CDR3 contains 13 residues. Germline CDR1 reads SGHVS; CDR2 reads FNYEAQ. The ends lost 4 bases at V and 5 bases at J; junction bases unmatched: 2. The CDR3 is CASSSDRDQPQHF. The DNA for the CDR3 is TGTGCCAGCAGCTCCGACAGGGATCAGCCCCAGCATTTT.

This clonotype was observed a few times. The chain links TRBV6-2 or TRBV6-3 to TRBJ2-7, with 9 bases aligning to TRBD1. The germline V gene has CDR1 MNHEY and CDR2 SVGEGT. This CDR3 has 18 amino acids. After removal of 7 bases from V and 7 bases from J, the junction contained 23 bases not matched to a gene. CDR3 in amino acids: CASTAGEKVPGQGKEQYV. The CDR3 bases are TGTGCCAGCACCGCCGGCGAGAAGGTACCGGGACAGGGAAAAGAGCAGTACGTC.

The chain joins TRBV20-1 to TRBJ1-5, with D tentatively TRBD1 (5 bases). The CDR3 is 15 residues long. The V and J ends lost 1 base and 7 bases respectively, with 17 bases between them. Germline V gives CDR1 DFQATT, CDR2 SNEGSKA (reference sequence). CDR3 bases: TGCAGTGCTAGAGGGGACGGGGGAGGTGGACAGCCCCAGCATTTT. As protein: CSARGDGGGGQPQHF.

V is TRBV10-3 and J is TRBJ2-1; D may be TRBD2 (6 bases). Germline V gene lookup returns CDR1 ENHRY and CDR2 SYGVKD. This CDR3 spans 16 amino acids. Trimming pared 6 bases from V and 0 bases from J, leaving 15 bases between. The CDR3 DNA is TGTGCCATCAGGGGGGGAGTACTCGGCTCCTACAATGAGCAGTTCTTC. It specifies CAIRGGVLGSYNEQFF.

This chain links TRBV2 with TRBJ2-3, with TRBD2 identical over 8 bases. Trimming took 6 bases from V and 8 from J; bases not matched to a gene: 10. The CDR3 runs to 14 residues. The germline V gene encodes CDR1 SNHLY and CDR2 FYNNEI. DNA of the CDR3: TGTGCCAGCAGGGGACTAGACATCGGGGTTACGCAGTATTTT. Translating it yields CASRGLDIGVTQYF.

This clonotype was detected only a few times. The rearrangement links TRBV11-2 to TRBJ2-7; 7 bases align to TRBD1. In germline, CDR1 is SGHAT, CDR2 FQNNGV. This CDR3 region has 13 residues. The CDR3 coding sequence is TGTGCCAGCAGCTTGGGGGATGCGACAGGGTATAGAGTC. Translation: CASSLGDATGYRV.

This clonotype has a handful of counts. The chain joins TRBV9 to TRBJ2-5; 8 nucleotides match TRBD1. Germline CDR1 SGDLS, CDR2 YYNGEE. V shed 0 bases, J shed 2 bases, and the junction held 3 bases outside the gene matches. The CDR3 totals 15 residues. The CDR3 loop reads CASSVGGTGQETQYF. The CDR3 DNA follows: TGTGCCAGCAGCGTAGGTGGGACAGGACAAGAGACCCAGTACTTC.

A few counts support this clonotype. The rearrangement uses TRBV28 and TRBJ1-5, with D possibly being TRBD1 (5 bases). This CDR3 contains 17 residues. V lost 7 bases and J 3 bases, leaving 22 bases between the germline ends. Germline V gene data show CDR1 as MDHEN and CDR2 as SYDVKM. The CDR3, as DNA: TGTGCCAGCATTGGGGGGAATGTCCGGGCCAACAATCAGCCCCAGCATTTT. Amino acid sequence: CASIGGNVRANNQPQHF.

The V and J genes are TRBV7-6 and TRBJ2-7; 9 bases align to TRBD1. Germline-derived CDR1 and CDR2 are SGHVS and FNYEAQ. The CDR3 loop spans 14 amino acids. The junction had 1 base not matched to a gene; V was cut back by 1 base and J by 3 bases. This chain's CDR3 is CASSLVTGGYEQYF. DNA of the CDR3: TGTGCCAGCAGCTTAGTGACAGGGGGCTACGAGCAGTACTTC.

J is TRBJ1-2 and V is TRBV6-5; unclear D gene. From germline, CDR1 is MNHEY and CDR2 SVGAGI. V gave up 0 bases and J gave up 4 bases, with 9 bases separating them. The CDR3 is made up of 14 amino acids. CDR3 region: CASSYSTTAYGYTF. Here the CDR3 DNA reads TGTGCCAGCAGTTACTCGACAACAGCCTATGGCTACACCTTC.

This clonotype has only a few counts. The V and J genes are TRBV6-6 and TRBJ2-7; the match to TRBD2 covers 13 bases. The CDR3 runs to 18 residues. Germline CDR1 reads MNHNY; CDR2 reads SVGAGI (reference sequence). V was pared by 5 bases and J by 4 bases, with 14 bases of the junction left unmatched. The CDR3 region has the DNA TGTGCCAGCAGTCCGCGAACCGGGACTAGCGGGGCCTTATACGAGCAGTACTTC. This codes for CASSPRTGTSGALYEQYF.

In DNA, the CDR3 is TGTGCCAGCTCACCACCGGAGCGGGGCCTTATCACAGATACGCAGTATTTT. Translation gives CASSPPERGLITDTQYF. The rearrangement joins TRBV18 to TRBJ2-3; 7 bases are shared with TRBD2. V was pared by 0 bases and J by 2 bases, with 8 bases of the junction left unmatched. In germline, CDR1 is KGHSH, CDR2 LQKENI. The CDR3 extends over 17 amino acids.